The T cell receptor beta chain described here comes from a study of identical twins. TCRdb ran MiXCR on the 5' RACE reads and lists one entry per CDR3 protein. Here the sample spans 300,000 to 400,000 distinct CDR3 sequences, 9% to 15% being singletons. Donors were all healthy Caucasians. Note on this clonotype: Antigen unknown.

V dropped 2 bases and J dropped 0; count of bases not matched to a gene: 4. The germline CDR1 and CDR2 sequences are MNHNS and SASEGT. This CDR3 has 15 amino acids. Overall study results and limits: The study found weaker excess twin sharing in beta out-of-frame sequences.

The same data also contributed to another study, on yellow fever vaccine responses in identical twins.

The chain is built from TRBV6-1 and TRBJ2-7, with 7 bases aligning to TRBD2. The receptor was derived from a woman younger than 30 in good health. Sequenced sample: CD8+ T cells sorted from blood. The CDR3 is CASSELAGPSYEQYF. CDR3 nucleotides: TGTGCCAGCAGTGAATTAGCGGGTCCCTCCTACGAGCAGTACTTC.